A selection of T cell receptor beta chains follows, all from one sample in a study of blood T cell repertoires in COVID-19. Generated by immunoSEQ multiplex PCR, the TCRdb table keeps only in-frame clones and is missing some. The table shows about 29,000 clones, with around 89% occurring only once. Sequenced sample: peripheral blood. The source of these receptors is a human donor in a cohort sampled during active COVID-19. Both conserved end residues are part of each CDR3. D genes are given only for firm matches. Only part of the rows carry a size: once, few, many, or a class if the clone is expanded.

TRBJ2-1 | TRBD2 | TRBV5-1 | medium-sized | TGCGCCAGCAGCTTGACTAGCGGGAGCTCCTACAATGAGCAGTTCTTC | CASSLTSGSSYNEQFF
TRBJ2-5 | TRBD1 | TRBV2 | NA | TGTGCCAGCAGCTCCGGGACAGGCCAAGAGACCCAGTACTTC | CASSSGTGQETQYF
TRBJ2-7 | TRBD1 | TRBV5-1 | NA | TGCGCCAGCAGCTCGGACAGGGGGCAGAACGAGCAGTACTTC | CASSSDRGQNEQYF
TRBJ1-1 | TRBD1 | TRBV7-3 | NA | TGTGCCAGCAGCCCCCAAGGGGCAGGGGGCACTGAAGCTTTCTTT | CASSPQGAGGTEAFF
TRBJ1-2 | NA | TRBV27 | NA | TGTGCCAGCGGAGGGAAAGGTGGCTACACCTTC | CASGGKGGYTF
TRBJ2-3 | TRBD2 | TRBV28 | NA | TGTGCCAGCAGTTTAGTGGGGGGGACAGATACGCAGTATTTT | CASSLVGGTDTQYF
TRBJ2-5 | TRBD1 | TRBV18 | NA | TGTGCCAGCTCACACCGGGACAGCCCGGGGGAGACCCAGTACTTC | CASSHRDSPGETQYF
TRBJ2-3 | NA | TRBV5-1 | NA | TGCGCCAGCAGCTCGGGGGGCGGTTGGACGCAGTATTTT | CASSSGGGWTQYF
TRBJ2-1 | TRBD2 | TRBV28 | NA | TGTGCCAGCAGTCCGTCCTGGGGAAGCGGGAGCTCCTACAATGAGCAGTTCTTC | CASSPSWGSGSSYNEQFF
TRBJ1-1 | NA | TRBV7-9 | NA | TGTGCCAGCAGCTTCGAACGTCGGACTGAAGCTTTCTTT | CASSFERRTEAFF
TRBJ1-2 | NA | TRBV6-5 | NA | TGTGCCAGCAGCGTAGGGAGTTCGGTAGGTGGCTACACCTTC | CASSVGSSVGGYTF
TRBJ2-1 | NA | TRBV15 | NA | TGTGCCACCAGCAGAGATCGAGCGATCCCCTACAATGAGCAGTTCTTC | CATSRDRAIPYNEQFF
TRBJ1-5 | NA | TRBV12-3/TRBV12-4 | NA | TGTGCCAGCAGCTCCCACGAGGGAGAGCCCCAGCATTTT | CASSSHEGEPQHF
TRBJ1-4 | NA | TRBV6-5 | NA | TGTGCCAGCATCCGAACGGGGGTTAATGAAAAACTGTTTTTT | CASIRTGVNEKLFF
TRBJ2-5 | TRBD1 | TRBV4-3 | once | TGCGCCAGCAGCCAGCTACAGGGGGCGCGGGAGACCCAGTACTTC | CASSQLQGARETQYF
TRBJ2-3 | NA | TRBV5-1 | NA | TGCGCCAGCAGCTTGGCAGAACAGGGTCATACGCAGTATTTT | CASSLAEQGHTQYF
TRBJ2-2 | NA | TRBV5-4 | NA | TGTGCCAGCAGCTCCACGAACACCGGGGAGCTGTTTTTT | CASSSTNTGELFF
TRBJ2-7 | TRBD1 | TRBV10-2 | NA | TGCGCCAGCAGCGGGCAGGGGGTTACCTACGAGCAGTACTTC | CASSGQGVTYEQYF
TRBJ2-1 | TRBD2 | TRBV11-3 | once | TGTGCCAGCAGCCCGGGACTAGCCTCTGGGATGTTCTTC | CASSPGLASGMFF
TRBJ2-5 | NA | TRBV4-2 | NA | TGTGCCAGCAGCCAGGTCCTGCGGGAGACCCAGTACTTC | CASSQVLRETQYF
TRBJ2-7 | NA | TRBV7-2 | NA | TGTGCCAGCAGCCTGAGTAGCTCTGGGTTCTACGAGCAGTACTTC | CASSLSSSGFYEQYF
TRBJ2-3 | TRBD2 | TRBV9 | NA | TGTGCCAGCAGCCGGGGACTAGCGGGGGGGTACACGAATACGCAGTATTTT | CASSRGLAGGYTNTQYF
TRBJ2-3 | NA | TRBV18 | NA | TGTGCCAGCTCACCCGTTCCGTCTAGCACAGATACGCAGTATTTT | CASSPVPSSTDTQYF
TRBJ1-3 | NA | TRBV9 | NA | TGTGCCAGCAGTCCAGGGGCGGATTGGGGAAACACCATATATTTT | CASSPGADWGNTIYF
TRBJ1-1 | TRBD1 | TRBV28 | NA | TGTGCCAGCAGTACTGGACAGGGGAGGTGGACTGAAGCTTTCTTT | CASSTGQGRWTEAFF
TRBJ2-3 | NA | TRBV21-1 | NA | TGTGCCAGCAGCAAAGGGACAGGGGGCACAGATACGCAGTATTTT | CASSKGTGGTDTQYF
TRBJ2-6 | NA | TRBV23-1 | NA | TGCGCCAGCAAGTCGCGGCGGCGGGCCAACGTCCTGACTTTC | CASKSRRRANVLTF
TRBJ2-7 | NA | TRBV5-1 | NA | TGCGCCAGCAGCTTGTCAGGGGCGCCGAGCGAGCAGTACTTC | CASSLSGAPSEQYF
TRBJ1-5 | TRBD1 | TRBV2 | medium-sized | TGTGCCAGCACCGTGGGGACAGGGGGCCGACAGCCCCAGCATTTT | CASTVGTGGRQPQHF
TRBJ1-5 | TRBD1 | TRBV7-2 | NA | TGTGCCAGCAGCTTAGGTACAGGGGGGGGCAATCAGCCCCAGCATTTT | CASSLGTGGGNQPQHF
TRBJ1-6 | TRBD1 | TRBV28 | NA | TGTGCCAGCCAACCCAGAGGGACAGGGGGTTTCTATAATTCACCCCTCCACTTT | CASQPRGTGGFYNSPLHF
TRBJ1-6 | NA | TRBV20-1 | NA | TGCAGTGCTATTGAGGGACAATCGACAGGCTTAGGGAATTCACCCCTCCACTTT | CSAIEGQSTGLGNSPLHF
TRBJ2-1 | TRBD1 | TRBV18 | NA | TGTGCCAGCTCACCAAGGGACAGGGTGTACAATGAGCAGTTCTTC | CASSPRDRVYNEQFF
TRBJ1-2 | NA | TRBV19 | NA | TGTGCCAGTAGTATTAGGGGGGGTCCTAACTATGGCTACACCTTC | CASSIRGGPNYGYTF
TRBJ2-7 | NA | TRBV10-3 | NA | TGTGCCATCAGTGAGGGTAGGGGGTACGAGCAGTACTTC | CAISEGRGYEQYF
TRBJ1-5 | NA | TRBV4-1 | NA | TGCGCCAGCAGCCAAGGACTGCTCAATCAGCCCCAGCATTTT | CASSQGLLNQPQHF
TRBJ2-2 | NA | TRBV7-2 | NA | TGTGCCAGCAGCTTAGCGAGGACTACCACCGGGGAGCTGTTTTTT | CASSLARTTTGELFF
TRBJ2-2 | TRBD2 | TRBV18 | NA | TGTGCCACACGACTAGCGGGAGTGAACACCGGGGAGCTGTTTTTT | CATRLAGVNTGELFF
TRBJ1-2 | NA | TRBV9 | NA | TGTGCCAGCAGCGTAGATCGGGGGAACTATGGCTACACCTTC | CASSVDRGNYGYTF
TRBJ2-3 | NA | TRBV5-4 | NA | TGTGCCAGCAGCTTGGCCGGGGGAGATACGCAGTATTTT | CASSLAGGDTQYF
TRBJ1-5 | TRBD1 | TRBV10-3 | few | TGTGCCATCAATGAGACGGGACAGGGTAATCAGCCCCAGCATTTT | CAINETGQGNQPQHF
TRBJ2-3 | TRBD2 | TRBV9 | NA | TGTGCCAGCAGCGTAGCAGGCGGGGGGACCTACACAGATACGCAGTATTTT | CASSVAGGGTYTDTQYF
TRBJ2-1 | TRBD1 | TRBV14 | medium-sized | TGTGCCAGCAGCCAGATCGAGGGACAGCCGAATGAGCAGTTCTTC | CASSQIEGQPNEQFF
TRBJ2-1 | NA | TRBV18 | once | TGTGCCAGCTCACCAAAGGACTTAGGTGAGCAGTTCTTC | CASSPKDLGEQFF
TRBJ2-5 | TRBD2 | TRBV7-9 | NA | TGTGCCAGCAGCCCGGAACAGGGACTAGCAGGAGAGACCCAGTACTTC | CASSPEQGLAGETQYF